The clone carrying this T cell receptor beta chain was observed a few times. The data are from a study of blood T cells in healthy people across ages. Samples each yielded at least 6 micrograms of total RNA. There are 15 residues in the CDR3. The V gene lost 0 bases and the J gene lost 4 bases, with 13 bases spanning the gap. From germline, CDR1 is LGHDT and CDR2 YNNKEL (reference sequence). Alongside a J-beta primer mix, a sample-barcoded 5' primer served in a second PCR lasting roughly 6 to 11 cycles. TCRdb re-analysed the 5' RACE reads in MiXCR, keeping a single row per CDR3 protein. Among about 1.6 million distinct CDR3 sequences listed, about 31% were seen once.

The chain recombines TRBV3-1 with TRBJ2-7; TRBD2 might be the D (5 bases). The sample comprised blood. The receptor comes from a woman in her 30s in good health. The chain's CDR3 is CASSQDMGVPYEQYF. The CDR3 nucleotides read TGTGCCAGCAGCCAAGATATGGGAGTTCCATACGAGCAGTACTTC.